This TCR beta chain is from a study of Graves' ophthalmopathy and Graves' hyperthyroidism. Enrollment excluded any patients with other autoimmune diseases, uncontrolled infections, pregnancy or lactation. The diagnosis was founded upon clinical symptoms, serum thyroxine, TRAb, thyroid ultrasound and orbital computed tomography. PBMCs came from about 10 ml of fresh peripheral blood. As regards this clonotype: Its specificity is unknown.

From RNA, the CDR3 regions of TCR beta chains were amplified and sequenced. RT-PCR with HTBI primers came first, then second-round multiplex PCR. One entry per CDR3 protein, called by TCRdb with MiXCR from the multiplex PCR reads. The table records roughly 160,000 distinct CDR3 sequences, more than 30% of them present only once. Study-wide results and limits: Most thyroid-expanded clonotypes exceeding 0.001 frequency were also found in blood.

Specimen: peripheral blood. The receptor was isolated from a woman aged 40 to 50 with Graves' ophthalmopathy.

DNA of the CDR3: TGTGCCAGCAGGTTGGGGGGAAGCGTAAAAAACATTCAGTACTTC. This translates into CASRLGGSVKNIQYF. V and J are TRBV12-3 or TRBV12-4 and TRBJ2-4; D might be TRBD2 (6 bases). V lost 6 bases and J lost 4, with 16 bases in between. This CDR3 contains 15 residues.